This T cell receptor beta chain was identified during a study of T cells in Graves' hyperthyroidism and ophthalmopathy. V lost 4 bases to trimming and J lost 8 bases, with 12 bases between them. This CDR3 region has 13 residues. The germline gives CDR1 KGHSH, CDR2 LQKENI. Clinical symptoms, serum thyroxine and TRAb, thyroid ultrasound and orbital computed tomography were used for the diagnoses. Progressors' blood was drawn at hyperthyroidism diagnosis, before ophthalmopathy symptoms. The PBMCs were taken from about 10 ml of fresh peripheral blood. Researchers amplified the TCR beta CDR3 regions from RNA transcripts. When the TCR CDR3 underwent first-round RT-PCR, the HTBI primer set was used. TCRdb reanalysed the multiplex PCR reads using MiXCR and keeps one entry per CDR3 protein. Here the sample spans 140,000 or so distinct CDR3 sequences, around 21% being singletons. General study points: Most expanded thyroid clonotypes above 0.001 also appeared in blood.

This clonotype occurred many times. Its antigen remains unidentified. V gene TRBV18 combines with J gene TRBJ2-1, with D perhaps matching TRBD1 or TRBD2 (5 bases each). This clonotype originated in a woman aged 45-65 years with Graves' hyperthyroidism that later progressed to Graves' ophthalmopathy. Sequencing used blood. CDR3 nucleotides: TGTGCCAGCTCACGGGGCGCGGGCGATGAGCAGTTCTTC. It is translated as CASSRGAGDEQFF.